This note documents a single T cell receptor beta chain sequence. The antigen is unknown. Reverse transcription of approximately 520 ng total RNA with a constant-region primer produced TCR beta cDNA. What produced the TCR beta libraries was three nested multiplex PCR rounds using slightly modified ARM-PCR. TCRdb itself ran the multiplex PCR reads through MiXCR, one entry per CDR3 protein. In the table there are about 180,000 distinct CDR3 sequences, less than 65% of which are singletons. Blood RNA came from unsorted whole blood; germline DNA was also extracted. The entry originates in a study of tumor-infiltrating lymphocytes in primary liver carcinoma. Study summary: The cohort included men and women aged 30 to 69 years. Broader study findings: Tumor top-250-clone fraction significantly exceeded that of blood (p = 0.039). Lesser overlap characterized tumor-adjacent and tumor-blood pairs relative to tumor region pairs.

This TCR was sampled from a man aged 35-49 years with primary liver carcinoma and hepatitis B virus infection. Source material: peripheral blood.

DNA of the CDR3: TGTGCCAGCAGCCCCCGGACAGGGGTCCATAATTCACCCCTCCACTTT. Translating it yields CASSPRTGVHNSPLHF. V and J are TRBV13 and TRBJ1-6; TRBD1 matches 9 bases. J was trimmed by 5 bases and V by 5 bases; bases with no gene match: 7. Germline CDR1 and CDR2: PRHDT and FYEKMQ (reference sequence). CDR3 size: 16 residues.